This record concerns one T cell receptor (beta chain) sequence. It lacks a known antigen. Base qualities are missing; no much larger clone stands one base away. The time point label here, explained by the study, means: about 28 days (+/-7) after the second vaccine dose. AZD1222 recipients with second doses at about 4 weeks or about 12 weeks were pooled, because spike-specific TCR depth and breadth did not differ between schedules. The vaccinee samples were drawn from two UK trials, COV001 and COV002, one of which was a single-blind randomized controlled phase 2/3 trial testing AZD1222 (ChAdOx1 nCoV-19) in healthy adults. For TCRbeta chain sequencing, PBMC samples were collected from trial participants at day 0 and at day 28 after the second dose. The source of the sample is a study of T cell responses to AZD1222 COVID-19 vaccine (dated by TCRdb to the early 2020s). In terms of the full investigation: TCR sequencing covered roughly 230 trial participants: 207 given two doses of AZD1222 and about 26 given two doses of MenACWY control vaccine. Enrollment into the trials was organized by age into subgroups of 18-55, 56-69 and 70-plus years, and those subgroups contained roughly 150, 30 and 60 TCR-sequenced participants, respectively. Overall study outcomes, separate from this receptor: In the small 56-69-year group, the increase in depth fell short of significance, most likely because of low power. Vaccine-associated CD4 TCRs spanned the whole spike protein, with dominant responses in regions 160-218 and 743-854. Because no day 14 peak-response samples were available, repertoires were characterized only after the peak T cell response. Conclusions about previously exposed vaccinees are limited, since just 5 to 7 AZD1222 recipients were seropositive for SARS-CoV-2 at baseline. Participants were mostly white British, with more females than males. The authors suggested clonal diversity may have been underestimated. After two AZD1222 doses, spike-specific TCR breadth and depth were significantly higher than at day 0 and than in MenACWY recipients. Nearly half of unique spike-specific TCRs reportedly recognized epitopes outside regions mutated in the B.1.351 and B.1.1.7 variants.

Including cysteine and phenylalanine, the CDR3 has 15 amino acids. Only the CDR3 part of the read is kept: 45 bases, read in frame from the first base. The germline V gene (reference sequence) gives CDR1 as SEHNR and CDR2 as FQNEAQ. The junction shows trimming of 5 bases on V and 7 bases on J, and the gene matches do not reach 11 bases of it. The CDR3 regions of human TCRbeta chains were subjected to immunosequencing. The authors' analysis ran thus. TCRs in the repertoires were matched against a reference library of SARS-CoV-2-specific TCRs that had been generated with the MIRA antigen-specificity platform. Breadth meant the fraction of unique TCRs that were SARS-CoV-2-associated, whereas depth meant the fraction of total T cells that were SARS-CoV-2-associated. Using the MIRA data, each spike-specific TCR was assigned both to the spike region to which the TCR was reactive and to a CD4 or CD8 class. Log10-transformed breadth and depth values were compared by one-way ANOVA with Sidak's multiple comparisons tests. TCRdb stores this immuneACCESS table with in-frame sequences only. Part of the clones is absent; in the studies checked, under half of the shortfall reflects unresolved V genes, and no reason is known for the rest. V, J and clone size reflect that table, while D and trimming were determined from the DNA. In all, the sample holds fewer than 120,000 clones, and 92% of those were seen once. About 2.6% of the sample rests with the top ten.

Sample: peripheral blood, taken 28 days after the second AZD1222 dose. This receptor was identified in an adult who received the AZD1222 COVID-19 vaccine. The chain uses TRBV7-9 and TRBJ1-2, with TRBD1 identical over 9 junction bases. The CDR3 region reads CASSPRRQGDGGYTF. The DNA sequence is given as TGTGCCAGCAGCCCCCGGCGACAGGGGGATGGTGGCTACACCTTC.